These T cell receptor beta chains were read from a single sample in a study of a mutant IDH1 vaccine in newly diagnosed glioma. This table comes from immunoSEQ multiplex PCR, and its TCRdb copy is limited to in-frame clones, with some not included. The sample records some 48,000 clones, around 85% being singletons. These receptors have no known antigen. Specimen: PBMCs, collected from a glioma patient whose treatment included an IDH1 peptide vaccine. The receptors originated from a man aged 40-49 years with glioma. Each CDR3 is given with its conserved first and last residue. D genes are given only for firm matches. For some rows the clone size is stated as once, few or many, or as a class when expanded; others skip it.

clone size	V gene	J gene	D gene	CDR3 DNA	CDR3 protein
NA	TRBV7-2	TRBJ1-5	NA	TGTGCCAGCAGCCAACAGGGTTTGGCATCAGCCCAGCATTTT	CASSQQGLASAQHF
NA	TRBV5-1	TRBJ2-2	NA	TGCGCCAGCAGCTTGGCCGTAGGGTTGAACACCGGGGAGCTGTTTTTT	CASSLAVGLNTGELFF
once	TRBV9	TRBJ1-3	NA	TGTGCCAGCAGCGTAGAAGCCGGGGTTGGAAACACCATATATTTT	CASSVEAGVGNTIYF
NA	TRBV13	TRBJ2-5	TRBD2	TGTGCCAGCAGCTGGTCGGGGGGTGGTTTAATGACCCAGTACTTC	CASSWSGGGLMTQYF
NA	TRBV30	TRBJ1-4	TRBD1	TGTGCCTGGACGGGACAGGGAGGAGAAAAACTGTTTTTT	CAWTGQGGEKLFF
NA	TRBV6-5	TRBJ2-7	NA	TGTGCCAGCAGTTACTCCCACAAGTCCTACGAGCAGTACTTC	CASSYSHKSYEQYF
NA	TRBV14	TRBJ1-2	NA	TGTGCCAGCAGCCACAGGGAACGGAACAGTGGCTACACCTTC	CASSHRERNSGYTF
NA	TRBV6-1	TRBJ1-6	TRBD1	TGTGCCAGCAGAACCACAGGGGTCTCACCCCTCCACTTT	CASRTTGVSPLHF
NA	TRBV9	TRBJ2-7	NA	TGTGCCAGCAGCCCTGGGACACACTACGAGCAGTACTTC	CASSPGTHYEQYF
NA	TRBV10-2	TRBJ2-7	TRBD2	TGCGCCAGCAGTGCGGGACTAGCGGGGCCCTACGAGCAGTACTTC	CASSAGLAGPYEQYF
NA	TRBV7-2	TRBJ1-1	TRBD1	TGTGCCAGCAGCCCGCCGGGGACAGGGTTCACTGAAGCTTTCTTT	CASSPPGTGFTEAFF
once	TRBV27	TRBJ2-7	TRBD1	TGTGCCAGCAGTAGGACAGGGAGCTACGAGCAGTACTTC	CASSRTGSYEQYF
few	TRBV30	TRBJ1-2	TRBD1	TGTGCCTGGAGCTATCCGGGACAGGGATTTTACACCTTC	CAWSYPGQGFYTF
NA	TRBV6-1	TRBJ1-1	NA	TGTGCCAGCAGTGAAGCCAGTTACATGAACACTGAAGCTTTCTTT	CASSEASYMNTEAFF
NA	TRBV11-2	TRBJ2-3	TRBD1	TGTGCCAGCAGCGCAAGGGGACAGGGGAATGCAGATACGCAGTATTTT	CASSARGQGNADTQYF
NA	TRBV4-2	TRBJ2-5	TRBD1	TGTGCCAGCAGCCAGGATCCCAGGGGACAGGGAATTCCGGAGACCCAGTACTTC	CASSQDPRGQGIPETQYF
NA	TRBV9	TRBJ2-1	NA	TGTGCCAGCAGCGTAGGGAGCTCCTACAATGAGCAGTTCTTC	CASSVGSSYNEQFF
NA	TRBV6-5	TRBJ2-1	TRBD1	TGTGCCAGCAGGAAGGGACAGGGCTCCTACAATGAGCAGTTCTTC	CASRKGQGSYNEQFF
NA	TRBV5-6	TRBJ1-6	TRBD1	TGTGCCAGCAGCTGGGGGACAGGGATCACCTATTCACCCCTCCACTTT	CASSWGTGITYSPLHF
NA	TRBV9	TRBJ2-3	NA	TGTGCCAGCAGCGGGACTGCTAGCACAGATACGCAGTATTTT	CASSGTASTDTQYF
NA	TRBV2	TRBJ1-2	NA	TGTGCCAGCAGTGGGGGAATAACTTTCGGCTACACCTTC	CASSGGITFGYTF
NA	TRBV4-1	TRBJ2-5	TRBD2	TGCGCCAGCAGCCGGGGAGGGTTGGCGGGGGGGGTATCCGAGACCCAGTACTTC	CASSRGGLAGGVSETQYF
NA	TRBV27	TRBJ1-5	NA	TGTGCCAGCAGTTTAGGGGGGGGAAGCAATCAGCCCCAGCATTTT	CASSLGGGSNQPQHF
NA	TRBV6-5	TRBJ2-5	TRBD1	TGTGCCAGCAGTCCCGGGACAGCCCAAGAGACCCAGTACTTC	CASSPGTAQETQYF
NA	TRBV13	TRBJ2-7	NA	TGTGCCAGCAGCTCGTGGAGCTCCTACGAGCAGTACTTC	CASSSWSSYEQYF
few	TRBV5-1	TRBJ2-1	TRBD2	TGCGCCAGCAGCTACCCAAGAGGGGGTAGCGGGGGGCTCGATGAGCAGTTCTTC	CASSYPRGGSGGLDEQFF
NA	TRBV10-3	TRBJ2-7	TRBD1	TGTGCCATCAGTGAGCTGGGACAGGGAGACGAGCAGTACTTC	CAISELGQGDEQYF
NA	TRBV19	TRBJ1-1	NA	TGTGCCAGTTCAAGACACCGGGAGCGGCCTGAAGCTTTCTTT	CASSRHRERPEAFF
once	TRBV2	TRBJ1-3	NA	TGTGCCAGCAGTTTCAGGGCCTCTGGAAACACCATATATTTT	CASSFRASGNTIYF
once	TRBV5-1	TRBJ2-3	NA	TGCGCCAGCAGATCCACAGGGGAGGGAGATACGCAGTATTTT	CASRSTGEGDTQYF
few	TRBV4-1	TRBJ1-1	NA	TGCGCCAGCAGCCAAGATTCCGGGCCCGGGACTGAAGCTTTCTTT	CASSQDSGPGTEAFF
NA	TRBV7-8	TRBJ1-2	TRBD1	TGTGCCAGCAGCCCGACAGGGTTAGGTGGCTACACCTTC	CASSPTGLGGYTF
NA	TRBV9	TRBJ2-2	NA	TGTGCCAGCTGTACCGTGGTCGGGGAGCTGTTTTTT	CASCTVVGELFF
NA	TRBV7-6	TRBJ2-7	TRBD1	TGTGCCAGCAGCTTAGGGGCAGGACAGGGTTTTTACGAGCAGTACTTC	CASSLGAGQGFYEQYF
NA	TRBV18	TRBJ2-4	NA	TGTGCCAGCTCGATGGGGTTAGCCAAAAACATTCAGTACTTC	CASSMGLAKNIQYF
NA	TRBV20-1	TRBJ2-5	NA	TGCAGTGCTAGAGACCTGGAGACCCAGTACTTC	CSARDLETQYF
NA	TRBV7-8	TRBJ2-7	TRBD2	TGTGCCAGCAGCTCCCTAGCGGGACACTACGAGCAGTACTTC	CASSSLAGHYEQYF
NA	TRBV6-5	TRBJ1-5	NA	TGTGCCAGCAGACTGGGGAGCAATCAGCCCCAGCATTTT	CASRLGSNQPQHF
NA	TRBV14	TRBJ2-5	NA	TGTGCCAGCAGTCGACCCCGGGACGGCCAAGAGACCCAGTACTTC	CASSRPRDGQETQYF
NA	TRBV27	TRBJ1-2	NA	TGTGCCAGCCGATCCGAAAGGGCCTTAGAGTATGGCTACACCTTC	CASRSERALEYGYTF
NA	TRBV30	TRBJ2-1	NA	TGTGCCTGGAGTGGGGTGAGCTACAATGAGCAGTTCTTC	CAWSGVSYNEQFF
NA	TRBV7-9	TRBJ1-2	NA	TGTGCCAGCAGCCGCCCCCCGAACTATGGCTACACCTTC	CASSRPPNYGYTF
NA	TRBV18	TRBJ2-5	TRBD1	TGTGCCAGCTCAGGGGGACAGGGTCCGGAGACCCAGTACTTC	CASSGGQGPETQYF
NA	TRBV7-8	TRBJ2-5	NA	TGTGCCAGCACCAGGGGGGTAGGGGCGGAGACCCAGTACTTC	CASTRGVGAETQYF
NA	TRBV5-4	TRBJ1-2	TRBD1	TGTGCCAGCAGCGTTGAAGGACAGGTCAACTATGGCTACACCTTC	CASSVEGQVNYGYTF
NA	TRBV2	TRBJ2-7	TRBD1	TGTGCCAGCAGGGGGACAGGGGGCACCTACGAGCAGTACTTC	CASRGTGGTYEQYF
NA	TRBV6-5	TRBJ1-1	TRBD1	TGTGCCAGCAGTTACGGACAGGTGAACACTGAAGCTTTCTTT	CASSYGQVNTEAFF
NA	TRBV2	TRBJ1-1	NA	TGTGCCAGCAGCCTGGACCCAAACCGGCAAGCTTTCTTT	CASSLDPNRQAFF
NA	TRBV9	TRBJ2-3	TRBD2	TGTGCCAGCAGCCCTAGCGGGACCACAGATACGCAGTATTTT	CASSPSGTTDTQYF
NA	TRBV29-1	TRBJ2-3	TRBD1	TGCAGCGTTGGTAGGGGGCGGGCAGATACGCAGTATTTT	CSVGRGRADTQYF
once	TRBV7-2	TRBJ2-7	NA	TGTGCCAGCAGCTTAGACGGTGGTAGTGTCTACGAGCAGTACTTC	CASSLDGGSVYEQYF
few	TRBV20-1	TRBJ1-1	NA	TGCAGCGTGGGCCGGAACACTGAAGCTTTCTTT	CSVGRNTEAFF